This TCR beta chain emerged from a study of T cell responses to AZD1222 COVID-19 vaccine. The CDR3 length is 14 residues. V shed 3 bases and J shed 5 bases, with 14 bases lying between them. Germline CDR1 is LNHDA and CDR2 is SQIVND (reference sequence). General observations from the study: White British donors predominated, females outnumbered males, and clonal diversity was possibly underestimated. CD4 TCRs associated with vaccination spanned spike, dominating at 160-218 and 743-854. Spike-specific TCR repertoires showed rising breadth and depth after two AZD1222 doses. Only after the peak T cell response were repertoires sampled.

Repertoires were generated with immunoSEQ multiplex PCR, while TCRdb's copy carries only in-frame clones and drops some. This sample yields roughly 120,000 clones, of which about 88% are seen a single time; around 3% belongs to the top ten. This clone was counted a single time. Its antigen is not identified. The clonotype originates from an adult who received the AZD1222 COVID-19 vaccine. The genes are TRBV19 and TRBJ2-7; D is unresolved. Sequenced here: peripheral blood, sampled 28 days after the second AZD1222 dose. For the CDR3, the DNA is TGTGCCAGTAGTATCGATCGGGTCCGGGACGAGCAGTACTTC. It encodes CASSIDRVRDEQYF.